This T cell receptor beta chain was sequenced in a study of CD8 T cells in ankylosing spondylitis. This clonotype came up a few times. TCRdb re-called the 5' RACE reads with MiXCR, one entry per CDR3 protein. The sample carries 150,000 to 250,000 distinct CDR3 sequences, about 13% recorded once. The origin of this receptor is a male donor with ankylosing spondylitis or in good health (not recorded which). The sequenced sample was blood, either unsorted or a sorted T cell fraction (not recorded which).

CDR3 nucleotides: TGTGCCAGCAGCCCAATCTACCCCCGGCTAGCGGGAGGGCCTATATACGAGCAGTACTTC. Amino acids: CASSPIYPRLAGGPIYEQYF. This chain connects TRBV2 to TRBJ2-7, with 12 bases fitting TRBD2. The germline CDR1 and CDR2 sequences are SNHLY and FYNNEI. V lost 6 bases, J lost 4 bases, and 22 bases stayed unmatched. The CDR3 consists of 20 residues. Full variable domain (rest looked up from reference TRBV2 and TRBJ2-7): EPEVTQTPSHQVTQMGQEVILRCVPISNHLYFYWYRQILGQKVEFLVSFYNNEISEKSEIFDDQFSVERPDGSNFTLKIRSTKLEDSAMYFCASSPIYPRLAGGPIYEQYFGPGTRLTVT.